This paragraph covers one T cell receptor (beta chain) sequence. Some clones are missing from TCRdb's copy, which holds only in-frame ones; the method was immunoSEQ multiplex PCR. The table records under 80,000 clones, around 84% of them present only once. This record belongs to a study of OX40 agonist ivuxolimab in advanced cancers. Whole-study context: Patients in the trial were receiving intravenous ivuxolimab every 2 weeks, at doses of 0.01 to 10 mg/kg.

V gave up 1 base and J gave up 1 base; unmatched junction bases: 9. This CDR3 has 18 residues. Germline V lookup: CDR1 LGHNA, CDR2 YNFKEQ. The sequences come from CD4+ or CD8+ T cells sorted from blood, collected in a trial of the OX40 agonist ivuxolimab. This rearrangement joins TRBV4-2 to TRBJ2-5; 10 bases align to TRBD2. This sequence originates from an adult with an advanced solid tumor such as melanoma, head and neck, liver or kidney cancer. The CDR3 sequence: CASSQALAGVFSQETQYF. In DNA, the CDR3 is TGTGCCAGCAGCCAAGCGCTAGCGGGGGTCTTTTCCCAAGAGACCCAGTACTTC.